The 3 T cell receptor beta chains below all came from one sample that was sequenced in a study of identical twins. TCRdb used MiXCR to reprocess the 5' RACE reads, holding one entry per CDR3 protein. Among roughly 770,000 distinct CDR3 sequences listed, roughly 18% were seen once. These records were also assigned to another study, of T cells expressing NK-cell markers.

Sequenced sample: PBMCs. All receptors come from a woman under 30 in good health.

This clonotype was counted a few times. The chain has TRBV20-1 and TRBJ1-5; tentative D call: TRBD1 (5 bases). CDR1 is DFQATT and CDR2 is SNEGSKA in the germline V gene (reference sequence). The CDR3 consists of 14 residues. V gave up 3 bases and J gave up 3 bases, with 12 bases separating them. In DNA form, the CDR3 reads TGCAGTGCTAGGTGGGGGGGGATCAATCAGCCCCAGCATTTT. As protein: CSARWGGINQPQHF.

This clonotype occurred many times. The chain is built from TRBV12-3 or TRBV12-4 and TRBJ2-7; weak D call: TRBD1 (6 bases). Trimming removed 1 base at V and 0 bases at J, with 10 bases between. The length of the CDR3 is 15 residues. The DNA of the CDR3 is TGTGCCAGCAGTTTAGACAGGGTACCCTCCTACGAGCAGTACTTC. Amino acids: CASSLDRVPSYEQYF.

The CDR3 spells CASSKATEQYF. The CDR3 coding sequence is TGTGCCAGCAGCAAGGCAACAGAGCAGTACTTC. This chain joins TRBV21-1 and TRBJ2-7. TRBV21-1 is a known pseudogene. The CDR3 spans 11 residues.